Here is one T cell receptor beta chain with its context. This clone has only a few counts. Its cognate antigen has yet to be identified. Base qualities are not at hand, and no much larger clone is one base apart. Other DNA sequences of this sample code for an identical CDR3. From its cysteine to its phenylalanine, the CDR3 spans 13 amino acids. Left in the record is the CDR3 DNA by itself, 39 bases read in frame from the first base. Taken from the germline V gene, the CDR1 and CDR2 loops are SGHTA and FQGTGA. Cut back by 2 bases and 1 base, the V and J ends lie 5 bases apart. Using the deep immunoSEQ assay, multiplex PCR amplified TCR CDR3 regions from genomic DNA. For each cell subset, the extracted genomic DNA was distributed evenly across all wells of several immunoSEQ 96-well plates, and each plate served as one replicate. Each replicate PCR for sorted subsets received about 220 ng genomic DNA, equal to about 30,000 T cell genomes. Purified libraries were measured with a Qubit 3.0 fluorometer, size-checked on a Bioanalyzer 2100, and measured again with the KAPA Library Quantification kit. Each immunoSEQ 96-well plate was sequenced on its own single-read 150-cycle Illumina NextSeq 550 flow cell. The authors' analysis ran thus. Because the immunoSEQ output included only junctional sequences and no quality scores, the filtering could not be the same as the filtering used for full-length reads. Sequences were annotated with PyIR, a Python wrapper for IgBLAST v1.9, and V/J genes and CDR3 were assigned using IMGT germline references. Reads were filtered out if the reads had weak V/J assignments (E-value above 1e-6), no CDR3, stop codons, out-of-frame junctions, or ambiguous translated residues. V3J clonotypes were defined as sequences sharing an identical inferred V gene, J gene, and CDR3 amino acid sequence. Percentage overlap between repertoires was calculated by dividing the number of shared unique clonotypes by the size of the smaller repertoire. Three approaches were used to assess repertoire richness: RTK rarefaction, the Chao1 estimator, and Recon v2.1 estimates of unobserved clonotypes. Generation probabilities for all TCRbeta clonotypes obtained by the gDNA method from several donors were computed using OLGA. TCRdb carries this immuneACCESS record with in-frame sequences only. Its versions omit some clonotypes, under half of them owing to an unresolved V gene in the studies checked, with the rest unexplained. V and J calls and clone size are given by that table; D and trimming were obtained from the DNA. The sample includes some 2,500,000 clones, with about nine tenths observed a single time. About 0.41% of the sample lies in the top ten.

This record belongs to a study of shared clonotypes between healthy human individuals (dated by TCRdb to 2018 to 2020). About the full investigation: A few men and two women, aged 18 to 49 years, made up the cohort. For each donor, three plates each were used for CD4 naive and CD4 memory, two plates were used for CD8 naive, and one plate was used for CD8 memory. The study deeply sequenced blood TCR repertoires of about five healthy adults to estimate repertoire size and the extent of clonotype sharing between individuals. Different laboratories and diverse techniques were used to prepare libraries and sequence TCR repertoires, to increase sequencing depth and limit assay-specific biases. Each donor's leukapheresis produced roughly between roughly 0.85 and 10 billion PBMCs. Study-wide findings and limitations: Compared with non-shared clonotypes, the clonotypes found in all four sorted-subset donors had higher generation probabilities. Incomplete sequencing was indicated by rarefaction of sorted-subset datasets, despite the large sequencing depth. Pairwise subsampling led to the expectation that sequencing depth would affect the degree of clonotype sharing among donors. The small number of donors limited the genetic and exposure-history diversity represented. Sampling was restricted to blood, and TCR repertoires in tissues likely differ from the TCR repertoires found in blood. About 5% of naive CD4, 3.5% of naive CD8, around 2.3% of memory CD4, and roughly 0.4% of memory CD8 clonotypes were shared across four donors. Naive subsets generally had larger estimated clonotype richness than memory subsets did.

The donors were healthy, HIV-negative adults with no recently reported acute infections or vaccinations. Only Caucasian adults living in Nashville, Tennessee, USA were represented among the donors. CD4+ T cells were enriched through magnetic negative selection, after which naive cells were positively selected on CD45RA and the remaining negative fraction served as the memory subset. After blood collection by leukapheresis, PBMCs were isolated using Ficoll-Histopaque density gradient centrifugation and then cryopreserved in the vapor phase of liquid nitrogen. Purity and quantity of every magnetically sorted T cell population were checked by analytical flow cytometry. Each sorted fraction had its genomic DNA isolated and then quantified by UV absorbance on a Nanodrop 2000c.

Sequencing was carried out using naive CD4+ T cells from PBMCs. The intended sense of this specimen's cell subset or site label: CD45RA+ positively selected. The chain joins TRBV7-3 to TRBJ1-1; confidence is insufficient to name the D gene. The source of this sequence is a man between 18 and 35 years old in good health. Some clones in this sample may be carry-over from other donors' samples. The DNA sequence is TGTGCCAGCAGCTTACTAGGGAACACTGAAGCTTTCTTT. This gives the protein CASSLLGNTEAFF.